The 30 T cell receptor beta chains in this list originate from one sample, sequenced in a study of control samples from healthy donors and cancer patients. Sequenced by immunoSEQ multiplex PCR; TCRdb stores in-frame clones only, minus some. The profile shows about 130,000 clones, 85% to 95% of them singletons. Sequencing was carried out using PBMCs. These receptors came from a man in his 60s with colorectal cancer.

The rearrangement joins TRBV5-1 to TRBJ2-3; a possible D gene is TRBD1 (6 bases). The CDR3 totals 15 residues. CDR1 is SGHRS, CDR2 YFSETQ, per germline. V was pared by 0 bases and J by 0 bases, with 8 bases between. The CDR3 nucleotides are TGCGCCAGCAGCTTGGAGGGGGTCAGCACAGATACGCAGTATTTT. Translating it yields CASSLEGVSTDTQYF.

The chain couples TRBV14 to TRBJ1-4; tentatively, D is TRBD1 (5 bases). V was trimmed by 1 base and J by 10 bases, leaving 10 bases between them. CDR1 SGHDN and CDR2 FVKESK come from the germline V gene. The CDR3 is 13 residues long. For the CDR3, the DNA is TGTGCCAGCAGCCAAGTAAGGGACGGAAAACTGTTTTTT. This sequence encodes CASSQVRDGKLFF.

J is TRBJ1-1 and V is TRBV3-1 (or the pseudogene TRBV3-2); D may be TRBD1 (5 bases). V was clipped by 3 bases and J by 7 bases, with 15 bases between them. CDR3 length equals 14 residues. CDR1 and CDR2 from the germline V gene are LGHDT and YNNKEL (reference sequence). The CDR3, as DNA: TGTGCCAGCAGCCAGGGGGGGTCAGGAGGTGAAGCTTTCTTT. Translation gives CASSQGGSGGEAFF.

The chain employs TRBV29-1 and TRBJ1-2; 8 bases map to TRBD1. Germline CDR1 is SQVTM and CDR2 is ANQGSEA. The CDR3 is 14 amino acids. Trimming removed 6 bases from V and 0 bases from J; junction bases left unmatched: 6. The CDR3 DNA reads as TGCAGCGTCTTTCGACAGGGGCCTAACTATGGCTACACCTTC. Translated, it gives CSVFRQGPNYGYTF.

The chain links TRBV7-2 to TRBJ1-1; D is possibly TRBD1 (6 bases). From germline, CDR1 is SGHTA and CDR2 FQGNSA. V was cut by 4 bases and J by 4 bases, with 16 bases left in between. The CDR3 totals 15 residues. For the CDR3, the DNA is TGTGCCAGCAGCTCCGCAGGGGCAGGGAGCACTGAAGCTTTCTTT. Its translation: CASSSAGAGSTEAFF.

J is TRBJ1-2 and V is TRBV7-2, with TRBD1 matching over 12 bases. Unmatched junction bases numbered 8, after V lost 4 bases and J lost 8 bases. Germline CDR1 SGHTA, CDR2 FQGNSA. The CDR3 runs 15 residues. The CDR3 loop is CASSSPGQGAQGYTF. For the CDR3, the DNA is TGTGCCAGCAGCTCCCCGGGACAGGGGGCGCAGGGCTACACCTTC.

The chain has TRBV27 and TRBJ1-2, with no clear D. Germline CDR1 MNHEY, CDR2 SMNVEV (reference sequence). The CDR3 totals 14 residues. V lost 7 bases, J lost 2 bases, and 14 bases lay in between. CDR3 residues: CASTPAGQNYGYTF. DNA for the CDR3: TGTGCCAGCACCCCAGCCGGGCAGAACTATGGCTACACCTTC.

The chain combines TRBV6-1 with TRBJ2-7, with a tentative D call TRBD2 (5 bases). Trimming shortened V by 1 base and J by 4 bases, and 17 bases separated the two germline ends. The germline CDR1 and CDR2 sequences are MNHNS and SASEGT. CDR3 length: 16 amino acids. The CDR3: CASSEGHSRREYEQYF. CDR3 nucleotide sequence: TGTGCCAGCAGTGAAGGGCACTCCCGACGGGAATACGAGCAGTACTTC.

This chain links TRBV5-6 with TRBJ2-5, with 7 positions matching TRBD1. The V segment lost 3 bases and the J segment 1 base; nucleotides outside the gene matches: 3. The V gene's germline CDR1 is SGHDT and CDR2 YYEEEE. The CDR3 has 14 amino acids. CDR3 DNA: TGTGCCAGCAGCTATACAGGGGTCCAAGAGACCCAGTACTTC. It encodes CASSYTGVQETQYF.

The V call is TRBV12-3 or TRBV12-4, the J call TRBJ1-3; no firm D call. The CDR3 length is 12 residues. The V and J ends lost 4 bases and 8 bases respectively, with 9 bases between them. The DNA for the CDR3 is TGTGCCAGCAGTTCCATTCTCCACACCATATATTTT. It yields the protein CASSSILHTIYF.

This chain uses TRBV28 with TRBJ1-1, with 10 bases lining up with TRBD1. The CDR3 is made up of 15 amino acids. The germline V gene encodes CDR1 MDHEN and CDR2 SYDVKM. Trimming at V came to 6 bases and at J to 7 bases, leaving 11 bases not matched to a gene. The CDR3 spells CASSPSGQGKVEAFF. DNA of the CDR3: TGTGCCAGCAGCCCCTCGGGACAGGGGAAGGTTGAAGCTTTCTTT.

The rearrangement uses TRBV5-8 and TRBJ2-5; 10 nucleotides line up with TRBD2. Germline V gene lookup returns CDR1 SGHTS and CDR2 YDEGEE. CDR3 size: 16 residues. The junction had 8 bases not matched to a gene; V was cut back by 4 bases and J by 2 bases. DNA for the CDR3: TGTGCCAGCAGCAGAACCGGGACTAGCGAACAAGAGACCCAGTACTTC. Translation gives CASSRTGTSEQETQYF.

CDR3 residues: CASSLAWGDYGYTF. The CDR3 DNA reads as TGTGCCAGCAGTTTAGCTTGGGGGGACTATGGCTACACCTTC. This chain joins TRBV28 and TRBJ1-2, with D possibly TRBD1 on 5 matching bases. This CDR3 comprises 14 residues. V dropped 2 bases and J dropped 3 bases, with 10 bases sitting between them. In germline, CDR1 is MDHEN, CDR2 SYDVKM.

The chain carries TRBV2 and TRBJ2-3; TRBD2 matches 13 bases. The germline V gene encodes CDR1 SNHLY and CDR2 FYNNEI. The CDR3 has 16 amino acids. V gave up 6 bases and J gave up 9 bases; unmatched junction bases: 12. CDR3 in DNA: TGTGCCAGCAGCGTTCCCGGGACTAGCGGGGCGGTCACGCAGTATTTT. Translating it yields CASSVPGTSGAVTQYF.

J is TRBJ1-1 and V is TRBV18; 7 bases are a match to TRBD1. The CDR3 loop spans 13 amino acids. Looked up from germline, CDR1 is KGHSH and CDR2 is LQKENI. V gave up 3 bases and J gave up 6 bases; unmatched junction bases: 4. The CDR3 is CASSPTTGSEAFF. The CDR3 bases are TGTGCCAGCTCACCTACGACAGGGTCTGAAGCTTTCTTT.

The V and J genes are TRBV7-9 and TRBJ2-5; 10 nucleotides align to TRBD1. This CDR3 contains 15 residues. Germline loops: CDR1 SEHNR, CDR2 FQNEAQ (reference sequence). Trimming took 6 bases from V and 0 from J; bases not matched to a gene: 4. DNA for the CDR3: TGTGCCAGCAGAACCGGGACAGGGGACCAAGAGACCCAGTACTTC. Translated, it gives CASRTGTGDQETQYF.

The genes are TRBV6-2 or TRBV6-3 and TRBJ2-1; D may be TRBD2 (7 bases). Germline CDR1 is MNHEY and CDR2 is SVGEGT. Trimming took off 0 bases at V and 0 bases at J, with 18 bases between the two ends. The CDR3 length is 19 residues. The CDR3 reads CASSYSRGAGRSSYNEQFF. The CDR3 DNA is TGTGCCAGCAGTTACTCCCGGGGGGCCGGCCGGAGCTCCTACAATGAGCAGTTCTTC.

CDR3 sequence reads: CASSPEEFGTGTHTQYF. The CDR3 nucleotides read TGTGCCAGCTCACCAGAAGAGTTTGGGACAGGGACGCATACGCAGTATTTT. V and J are TRBV18 and TRBJ2-3, with 9 bases aligning to TRBD1. This CDR3 has 17 residues. Looked up from germline, CDR1 is KGHSH and CDR2 is LQKENI. Trimming at V came to 2 bases and at J to 7 bases, leaving 13 bases not matched to a gene.

The chain carries TRBV6-1 and TRBJ2-3; 9 bases map to TRBD1. The germline gives CDR1 MNHNS, CDR2 SASEGT. The CDR3 totals 15 residues. The V and J ends lost 0 bases and 6 bases, in that order; junction bases with no gene match: 4. The CDR3 DNA is TGTGCCAGCAGTGAAGCGGGGACAGGGTTGGATACGCAGTATTTT. Its protein product is CASSEAGTGLDTQYF.

The rearrangement joins TRBV4-3 to TRBJ2-5, with a possible D match to TRBD1 (6 bases). This CDR3 has 14 residues. The germline gives CDR1 LGHNA, CDR2 YSLEER. V lost 4 bases to trimming and J lost 1 base, with 10 bases between them. DNA of the CDR3: TGCGCCAGCAGCCTGGACAGATCCCAAGAGACCCAGTACTTC. It yields the protein CASSLDRSQETQYF.

Details on this clone: This same CDR3 is encoded by further DNA sequences in the sample. The chain recombines TRBV18 with TRBJ2-3; the match to TRBD1 covers 7 bases. Trimming took 1 base from V and 3 from J; bases not matched to a gene: 1. The CDR3 runs to 14 residues. In germline, CDR1 is KGHSH, CDR2 LQKENI. CDR3 DNA: TGTGCCAGCTCACCACAGGGGGCGACAGATACGCAGTATTTT. Its translation is CASSPQGATDTQYF. Together with reference TRBV18 and TRBJ2-3, the CDR3 gives the full variable domain: NAGVMQNPRHLVRRRGQEARLRCSPMKGHSHVYWYRQLPEEGLKFMVYLQKENIIDESGMPKERFSAEFPKEGPSILRIQQVVRGDSAAYFCASSPQGATDTQYFGPGTRLTVL.

V usage is TRBV30 and J usage is TRBJ2-3; TRBD2 agrees at 13 bases. The CDR3 length is 19 residues. V gave up 3 bases and J gave up 2 bases; unmatched junction bases: 14. CDR1 GTSNPN and CDR2 SVGIG come from the germline V gene (reference sequence). The CDR3 coding sequence is TGTGCCTGGAGCGCCGGACTAGCGGGGGCCCATGACTTCACAGATACGCAGTATTTT. Encoded protein: CAWSAGLAGAHDFTDTQYF.

V usage is TRBV28 and J usage is TRBJ2-3, with D possibly TRBD1 on 6 matching bases. The CDR3 totals 16 residues. From germline, CDR1 is MDHEN and CDR2 SYDVKM. The V end lost 2 bases, the J end lost 2 bases, and 14 bases lay between the germline ends. CDR3 sequence (DNA): TGTGCCAGCAGTTTAGGCCTGGGACAAAACACAGATACGCAGTATTTT. The encoded protein is CASSLGLGQNTDTQYF.

The chain recombines TRBV19 with TRBJ1-6; 12 bases line up with TRBD1. The CDR3 sequence is 14 residues long. The V segment lost 9 bases and the J segment 9 bases; nucleotides outside the gene matches: 6. Germline lookup yields CDR1 LNHDA and CDR2 SQIVND (reference sequence). The CDR3 here is CASAGTGGSSPLHF. CDR3 in DNA: TGTGCCAGCGCCGGGACAGGGGGCTCTTCACCCCTCCACTTT.

The table lists this clone with a count of one. The chain has TRBV18 and TRBJ1-5, with D possibly matching TRBD1 (6 bases). V shed 5 bases and J shed 6 bases, with 8 bases lying between them. Germline V gives CDR1 KGHSH, CDR2 LQKENI. The CDR3 sequence is 12 residues long. CDR3 sequence: CASSLGGQPQHF. CDR3 nucleotide sequence: TGTGCCAGCTCATTAGGGGGTCAGCCCCAGCATTTT.

The chain couples TRBV25-1 to TRBJ2-4; the D is unclear. Trimming took 2 bases from V and 5 from J, leaving 13 bases between them. Germline V gene data show CDR1 as MGHDK and CDR2 as SYGVNS. The CDR3 length is 15 residues. The CDR3 region has the DNA TGTGCCAGCAGTGAACCCTATGCCCCCGAAAACATTCAGTACTTC. Translated, it gives CASSEPYAPENIQYF.

The V call is TRBV5-1, the J call TRBJ1-6; 8 bases are shared with TRBD1. CDR1 is SGHRS and CDR2 is YFSETQ in the germline V gene. Trimming at V came to 0 bases and at J to 9 bases, leaving 8 bases not matched to a gene. The CDR3 contains 16 residues. As DNA, the CDR3 is TGCGCCAGCAGCTTGGCCATCGGACAGGGTACTTCACCCCTCCACTTT. Translating gives CASSLAIGQGTSPLHF.

The chain joins TRBV5-1 to TRBJ1-2, with TRBD1 as a possible D gene (5 bases). Looked up from germline, CDR1 is SGHRS and CDR2 is YFSETQ. Trimming removed 3 bases from V and 0 bases from J, with 9 bases in between. CDR3 length: 14 residues. The CDR3, as DNA: TGCGCCAGCAGCTCCGGGACGGCTAACTATGGCTACACCTTC. The encoded protein is CASSSGTANYGYTF.

This clone was seen once. The chain combines TRBV2 with TRBJ1-1; D gene ambiguous. This CDR3 is built from 13 residues. Germline V gene sequence: CDR1 SNHLY, CDR2 FYNNEI. V shed 6 bases and J shed 0 bases, with 8 bases lying between them. CDR3 sequence (DNA): TGTGCCAGCAGCTGGCCCTTGAACACTGAAGCTTTCTTT. It codes for CASSWPLNTEAFF.

This chain uses TRBV7-2 with TRBJ1-3, with 9 bases fitting TRBD1. This CDR3 comprises 16 residues. J lost 0 bases, V lost 4 bases, and 4 bases had no gene match. Germline values: CDR1 SGHTA, CDR2 FQGNSA. The CDR3 bases are TGTGCCAGCAGCTCGACAGGGGGTTCCTCTGGAAACACCATATATTTT. Its protein product is CASSSTGGSSGNTIYF.